This T cell receptor beta chain was retrieved from a study of cytomegalovirus exposure and HLA in healthy donors. Study results and caveats: Later analysis demonstrated an association between a missense DCLRE1C variant and TCR beta V- and J-gene trimming. Most subjects had HLA-A and HLA-B alleles reportedly predicted accurately by TCR beta sequences.

It was with 60 Vbeta and 13 Jbeta primers that the PCR ran. Clones were sequenced by immunoSEQ multiplex PCR, and TCRdb holds only the in-frame ones, with some missing. The table lists around 190,000 clones, 60% to 80% of them singletons. To note about this clone: Antigen unknown.

CDR3 size: 12 residues. The ends were cut back, 5 bases at V and 7 bases at J, with 11 bases in the middle. Looked up from germline, CDR1 is LNHDA and CDR2 is SQIVND (reference sequence). Sequences were obtained from PBMCs. The gene calls are TRBV19 and TRBJ1-1; possibly TRBD1 for D (5 bases). The sequence was collected from a woman in her thirties in good health and CMV-seropositive. In nucleotides, the CDR3 is TGTGCCAGTAGTTGGGGGGGACGTGAAGCTTTCTTT. Amino acids: CASSWGGREAFF.